Listed below are T cell receptor beta chains from one sample, sequenced in a study of T cells in Graves' hyperthyroidism and ophthalmopathy. TCRdb itself ran the multiplex PCR reads through MiXCR, one entry per CDR3 protein. The profile covers 500,000 to 550,000 distinct CDR3 sequences, with around 20% appearing a single time and approximately 26% taken by the ten largest. Sequencing was carried out using blood. The source is a young man with Graves' hyperthyroidism. Both conserved end residues are part of each CDR3. D genes are given only for firm matches. The size of a clone is reported for some rows only, either as once, few or many, or as a class for expanded clones.

v_call,j_call,d_call,clone_size,cdr3_nt,cdr3_aa
TRBV20-1,TRBJ1-5,.,few,TGCAGTGCTTCCGGGCCCCTCCGCGGCGGGTCCCAGCATTTT,CSASGPLRGGSQHF
TRBV4-1,TRBJ2-7,.,many,TGCGCCAGCAGCCAAGAGGGAGGCAGGTACTACGAGCAGTACTTC,CASSQEGGRYYEQYF
TRBV12-3/TRBV12-4,TRBJ2-5,TRBD2,many,TGTGCCAGCAGCTCGGGGGGAGAGACCCAGTACTTC,CASSSGGETQYF
TRBV12-5,TRBJ1-1,.,many,TGTGCTAGTGGTTTGGGGGCAAGGGGGACTGAAGCTTTCTTT,CASGLGARGTEAFF
TRBV2,TRBJ2-7,.,.,TGTGCCAGCCGGGACTTCCTGAACTACGAGCAGTACTTC,CASRDFLNYEQYF
TRBV19,TRBJ1-1,.,many,TGTGCCAGTAGTGCCATGGGTCGGAACACTGAAGCTTTCTTT,CASSAMGRNTEAFF
TRBV30,TRBJ1-5,.,few,TGTGCCTGGAGCTCGTCAGGGGATCAGCCCCAGCATTTT,CAWSSSGDQPQHF
TRBV19,TRBJ2-3,TRBD2,.,TGTGCCACCTCGGGACTAGCACGCTATACGCAGTATTTT,CATSGLARYTQYF
TRBV12-3/TRBV12-4,TRBJ1-5,TRBD1,many,TGTGCCAGCAGAACTGGACAGGCCCCAGGTCAGCCCCAGCATTTT,CASRTGQAPGQPQHF
TRBV7-8,TRBJ2-7,TRBD2,many,TGTGCCAGCAGCTTACAATTTGGGGGACCGGGACTAGCGGGGGAACTCTACGAGCAGTACTTC,CASSLQFGGPGLAGELYEQYF
TRBV6-2/TRBV6-3,TRBJ1-2,TRBD1,.,TGTGCCAGCAGTTACCAGGACAGGGATTATGGCTACACCTTC,CASSYQDRDYGYTF
TRBV5-1,TRBJ1-1,.,.,TGCGCCAGCAGCTTGGTTCGGGGAGGGAGGGACACTGAAGCTTGCTTT,CASSLVRGGRDTEACF
TRBV6-1,TRBJ2-7,TRBD2,many,TGTGCCAGCAGGGGACTAGCGGGCTACGAGCAGTACTTC,CASRGLAGYEQYF
TRBV20-1,TRBJ1-1,TRBD1,many,TGCAGTGCCCCGGGACAGGGGATTAACACTGAAGCTTTCTTT,CSAPGQGINTEAFF
TRBV12-5,TRBJ1-5,.,many,TGTGCTAGTGGCCCGCCCCAGCCCCAGCATTTT,CASGPPQPQHF
TRBV2,TRBJ2-3,.,.,TGTGCCAGCGATGGCAGGACAACAGATACGCAGTATTTT,CASDGRTTDTQYF
TRBV20-1,TRBJ2-7,TRBD2,few,TGCAGTGCCCCTAGGGGAGGGAGAGGGAGGACGTACGAGCAGTACTTC,CSAPRGGRGRTYEQYF
TRBV12-3/TRBV12-4,TRBJ2-7,.,.,TGTGCCAGCAGTTTTGGCGGAATCGGGGCATACGAGCAGTACTTC,CASSFGGIGAYEQYF
TRBV13,TRBJ2-5,.,many,TGTGCCAGCAGCTTAAGAGGAATGTGGGGAGCCGGGGAGACCCAGTACTTC,CASSLRGMWGAGETQYF
TRBV6-1,TRBJ1-5,.,many,TGTGCCAGCAGTGAGGGGGCTAGTCAGCCCCAGCATTTT,CASSEGASQPQHF
TRBV3-1,TRBJ2-5,.,.,TGTGCCAGCAGCCAAGGCCTTGTGGTGGGATGGGAGACCCAGTACTTC,CASSQGLVVGWETQYF
TRBV13,TRBJ2-5,.,many,TGTGCCAGCAGCTTCTGGACAGACCAAGAGACCCAGTACTTC,CASSFWTDQETQYF
TRBV30,TRBJ2-5,.,.,TGTGCCTGGACTATTCCCCTAAGACAGCGTCTCCAAGAGACCCAGTACTTC,CAWTIPLRQRLQETQYF
TRBV6-1,TRBJ1-5,.,many,TGTGCCAGCAGACCCCGGGACAAAAGCAATCAGCCCCAGCATTTT,CASRPRDKSNQPQHF
TRBV5-1,TRBJ1-1,.,many,TGCGCCAGCAGCTCAAAGAGTGGGGGCACTGAAGCTTTCTTT,CASSSKSGGTEAFF
TRBV19,TRBJ2-5,.,many,TGTGCCAGTGCGCTAGACCAAGAGACCCAGTACTTC,CASALDQETQYF
TRBV2,TRBJ1-5,TRBD1,many,TGTGCCAGCCACAGGGGAACTGGTCAGCCCCAGCATTTT,CASHRGTGQPQHF
TRBV6-1,TRBJ2-5,TRBD2,many,TGTGCCAGCAGTACTAGCGGGGAGACCCAGTACTTC,CASSTSGETQYF
TRBV28,TRBJ1-2,.,.,TGTGCCATCACCCGTGAGGATCTCTATGGCTACACCTTC,CAITREDLYGYTF
TRBV5-1,TRBJ2-5,.,few,TGCGCCAGCAGCTCGGAGGGCGGGACCCGCGGGGAGACCCAGTACTTC,CASSSEGGTRGETQYF
TRBV6-2/TRBV6-3,TRBJ2-6,TRBD1,many,TGTGCCAGCAGTTACTCAGGACAGGGGGCCGCTGGGGCCAACGTCCTGACTTTC,CASSYSGQGAAGANVLTF
TRBV2,TRBJ2-2,.,few,TGTGCCAGCCTACCGAGGAGAGGGAACACCGGGGAGCTGTTTTTT,CASLPRRGNTGELFF
TRBV29-1,TRBJ1-2,TRBD1,many,TGCAGCGTTGTAGGGGGCGGAAGCTATGGCTACACCTTC,CSVVGGGSYGYTF
TRBV20-1,TRBJ1-2,TRBD1,many,TGCAGTGCAATGAAGGGGGCAGGCTACACCTTC,CSAMKGAGYTF
TRBV4-1,TRBJ1-1,TRBD1,many,TGCGCCAGCAGCCAAGAAGACCCAGGGACAGGGATCTTGAACACTGAAGCTTTCTTT,CASSQEDPGTGILNTEAFF
TRBV6-1,TRBJ1-4,.,many,TGTGCCAGCAGTGAAGATGCGGGGGACCATTTTGAAAAACTGTTTTTT,CASSEDAGDHFEKLFF
TRBV7-2,TRBJ2-5,.,.,TGTGCCAGCAGCCCCTTATCCGCGGGCGGCTACGGGACCCAGTACTTC,CASSPLSAGGYGTQYF
TRBV2,TRBJ2-7,TRBD2,.,TGTGCCAGCAGTGAAGACGGGACTAGCGGGGGCTCCTACGAGCAGTACTTC,CASSEDGTSGGSYEQYF
TRBV7-2,TRBJ2-7,.,.,TGTGCCAGCAGCCTAGGCGGACACAACTACGAGCAGTACTTC,CASSLGGHNYEQYF
TRBV7-9,TRBJ2-5,.,many,TGTGCCAGCAGCAACACGGAGACCCAGTACTTC,CASSNTETQYF
TRBV2,TRBJ1-5,.,.,TGTGCCAGCAGCATGACAAGGGATGGGCAGCCCCAGCATTTT,CASSMTRDGQPQHF
TRBV7-9,TRBJ2-5,.,.,TGTGCCAGCAGCTTAGTTGGGGACAAGTACTTC,CASSLVGDKYF
TRBV4-1,TRBJ2-2,.,.,TGCGCCAGCAGCCAAGATTGGGCGTCAGCGAACACCGGGGAGCTGTTTTTT,CASSQDWASANTGELFF
TRBV28,TRBJ1-1,.,many,TGTGCCAGCAGTTTCGTAAGCACTGAAGCTTTCTTT,CASSFVSTEAFF
TRBV6-2/TRBV6-3,TRBJ1-1,.,many,TGTGCCAGCGAGGCAGGGCAGGGCACTGAAGCTTTCTTT,CASEAGQGTEAFF
TRBV4-1,TRBJ2-5,.,many,TGCGCCAGCAGCCAAGAGGTGGGTCCGCAGGGGACCCAGTACTTC,CASSQEVGPQGTQYF
TRBV7-9,TRBJ2-2,.,.,TGTGCCAGCAGCTTTCCCCTGGGGGAGCTGTTTTTT,CASSFPLGELFF
TRBV6-1,TRBJ2-7,.,few,TGTGCCAGCAGTGATTGGCACCCGCCGTACTTC,CASSDWHPPYF
TRBV28,TRBJ1-3,.,.,TGTGCCAGCAGTCCCCCGGTCGGGGGAGGGGGAAACACCATATATTTT,CASSPPVGGGGNTIYF
TRBV7-9,TRBJ1-1,.,many,TGTGCCAGCAGCCCCAGGGTTGGACAAGCTTTCTTT,CASSPRVGQAFF
TRBV6-1,TRBJ2-4,TRBD1,many,TGTGCCAGCAGTGAACGACAGGGAAACATTCAGTACTTC,CASSERQGNIQYF
TRBV29-1,TRBJ1-1,.,few,TGCAGCGTTGAGTTCAACACTGAAGCTTTCTTT,CSVEFNTEAFF
TRBV2,TRBJ1-2,.,.,TGTGCCAGCAGTTATTCTCAGGGAGCGGTTCTGTATGGCTACACCTTC,CASSYSQGAVLYGYTF
TRBV3-1,TRBJ1-2,.,.,TGTGCCAGCAGCCAAGGGACAAGTCTTTCCTATGGCTACACCTTC,CASSQGTSLSYGYTF
TRBV18,TRBJ1-2,TRBD1,many,TGTGCCAGCTCATCCCGACAGGGCCCGTATGGCTACACCTTC,CASSSRQGPYGYTF